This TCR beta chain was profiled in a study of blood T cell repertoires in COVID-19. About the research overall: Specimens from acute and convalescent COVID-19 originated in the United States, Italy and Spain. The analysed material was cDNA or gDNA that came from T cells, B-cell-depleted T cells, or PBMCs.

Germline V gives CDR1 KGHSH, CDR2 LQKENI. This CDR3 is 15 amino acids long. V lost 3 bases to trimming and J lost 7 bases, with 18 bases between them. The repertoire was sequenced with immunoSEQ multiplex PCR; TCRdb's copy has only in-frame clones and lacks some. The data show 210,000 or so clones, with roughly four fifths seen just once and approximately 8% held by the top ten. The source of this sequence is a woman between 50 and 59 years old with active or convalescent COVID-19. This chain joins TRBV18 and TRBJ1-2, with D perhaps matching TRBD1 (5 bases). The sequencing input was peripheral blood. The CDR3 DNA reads TGTGCCAGCTCACCGTCCCCCGGGACTGAAGGTGGCTACACCTTC. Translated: CASSPSPGTEGGYTF.